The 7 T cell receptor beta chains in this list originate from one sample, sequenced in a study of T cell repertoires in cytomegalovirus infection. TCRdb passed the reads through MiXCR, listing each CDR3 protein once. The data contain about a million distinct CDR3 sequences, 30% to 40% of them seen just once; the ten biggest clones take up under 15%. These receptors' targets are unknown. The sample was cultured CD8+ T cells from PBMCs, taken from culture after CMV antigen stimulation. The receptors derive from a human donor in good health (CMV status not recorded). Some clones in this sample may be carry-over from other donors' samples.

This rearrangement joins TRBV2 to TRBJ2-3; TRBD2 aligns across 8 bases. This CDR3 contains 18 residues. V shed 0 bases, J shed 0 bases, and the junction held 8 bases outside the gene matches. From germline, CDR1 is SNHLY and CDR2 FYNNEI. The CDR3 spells CASSEAPGGGSSTDTQYF. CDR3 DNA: TGTGCCAGCAGTGAAGCGCCTGGCGGGGGGTCTAGCACAGATACGCAGTATTTT.

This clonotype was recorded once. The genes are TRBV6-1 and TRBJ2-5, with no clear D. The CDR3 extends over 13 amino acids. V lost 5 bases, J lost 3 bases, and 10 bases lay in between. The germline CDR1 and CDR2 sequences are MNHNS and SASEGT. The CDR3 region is CASSSDAKETQYF. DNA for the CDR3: TGTGCCAGCAGTTCGGACGCGAAAGAGACCCAGTACTTC.

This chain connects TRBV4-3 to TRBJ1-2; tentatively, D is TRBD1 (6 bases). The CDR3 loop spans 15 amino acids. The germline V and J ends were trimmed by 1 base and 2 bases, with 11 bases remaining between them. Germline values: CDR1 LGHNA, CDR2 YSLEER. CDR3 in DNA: TGCGCCAGCAGCCAAGGACCGGGACAAAACTATGGCTACACCTTC. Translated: CASSQGPGQNYGYTF.

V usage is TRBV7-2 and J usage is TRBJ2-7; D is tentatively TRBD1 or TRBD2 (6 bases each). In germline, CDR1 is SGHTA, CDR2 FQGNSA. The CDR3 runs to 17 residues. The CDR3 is CASSLDQGQGGSYDQYV. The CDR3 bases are TGTGCCAGCAGCTTAGATCAGGGGCAGGGAGGCTCCTACGATCAGTACGTC.

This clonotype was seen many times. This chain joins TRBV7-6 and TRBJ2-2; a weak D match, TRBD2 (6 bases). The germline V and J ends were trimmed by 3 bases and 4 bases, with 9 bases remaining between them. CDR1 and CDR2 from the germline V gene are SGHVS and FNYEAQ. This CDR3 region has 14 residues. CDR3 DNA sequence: TGTGCCAGCAGCTTTCGGGGAGGCACCGGGGAGCTGTTTTTT. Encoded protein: CASSFRGGTGELFF.

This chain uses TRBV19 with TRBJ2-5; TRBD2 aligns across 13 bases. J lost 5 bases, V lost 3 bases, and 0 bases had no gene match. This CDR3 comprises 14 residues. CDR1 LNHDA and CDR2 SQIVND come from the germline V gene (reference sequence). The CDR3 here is CASSMGLAGETQYF. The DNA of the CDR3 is TGTGCCAGTAGTATGGGACTAGCGGGGGAGACCCAGTACTTC.

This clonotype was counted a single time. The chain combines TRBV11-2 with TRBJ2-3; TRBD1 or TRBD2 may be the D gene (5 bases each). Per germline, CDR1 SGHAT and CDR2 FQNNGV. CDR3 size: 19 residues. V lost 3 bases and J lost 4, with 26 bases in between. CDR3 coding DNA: TGTGCCAGCAGCTTTCCGCGAGGGGTGGACCCCAATCCCGCAGATACGCAGTATTTT. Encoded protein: CASSFPRGVDPNPADTQYF.